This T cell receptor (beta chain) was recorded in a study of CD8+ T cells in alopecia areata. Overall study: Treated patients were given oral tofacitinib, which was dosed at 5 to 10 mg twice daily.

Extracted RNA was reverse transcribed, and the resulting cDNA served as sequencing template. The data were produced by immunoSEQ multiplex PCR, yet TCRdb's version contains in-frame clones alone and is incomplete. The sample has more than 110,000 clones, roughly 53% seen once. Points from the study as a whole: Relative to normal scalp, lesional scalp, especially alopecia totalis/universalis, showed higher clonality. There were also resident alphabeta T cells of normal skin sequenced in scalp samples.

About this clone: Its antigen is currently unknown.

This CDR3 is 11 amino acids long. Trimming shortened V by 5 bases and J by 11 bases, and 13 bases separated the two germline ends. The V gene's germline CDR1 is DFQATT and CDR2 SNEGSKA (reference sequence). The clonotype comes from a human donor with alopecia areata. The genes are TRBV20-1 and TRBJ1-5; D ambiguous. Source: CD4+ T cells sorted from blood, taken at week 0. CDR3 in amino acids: CSAENFGAQHF. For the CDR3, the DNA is TGCAGTGCTGAAAATTTCGGGGCCCAGCATTTT.